This T cell receptor (beta chain) was captured in a study of T cell responses to AZD1222 COVID-19 vaccine. Study-wide results and limits: Two AZD1222 administrations were followed by greater Spike-specific TCR breadth and depth. It was only a handful of AZD1222 recipients who were seropositive at baseline. Most donors were white British, females outnumbered males, and clonal diversity was possibly underestimated.

The CDR3 contains 15 residues. Germline CDR1 SGHRS, CDR2 YFSETQ. V was clipped by 2 bases and J by 6 bases; unmatched bases: 6. Comments on this clone: No antigen is known for it.

This table comes from immunoSEQ multiplex PCR, and its TCRdb copy is limited to in-frame clones, with some not included. The sample lists about 150,000 clones, roughly 90% occurring once. The sequenced sample was peripheral blood, obtained on day 0 of AZD1222 vaccination. The receptor comes from an adult in good health. The chain combines TRBV5-1 with TRBJ2-3, with 10 nucleotides matching TRBD2. CDR3 loop: CASSLAGGPSDTQYF. The DNA for the CDR3 is TGCGCCAGCAGCTTAGCGGGAGGGCCGTCTGATACGCAGTATTTT.